This T cell receptor beta chain is from a study of T cell repertoires in cytomegalovirus infection. Study details: Newly reported HLA-C-restricted and thoroughly characterized HLA-B-restricted CMV epitopes were employed. Both CMV infection and a matching HLA type were indicated by public TCR beta signatures. Whole-study findings and limits: HLA-C-restricted TCR beta clonotypes specific for CMV led the ex vivo response. Carriers of CMV and the relevant HLA type were discriminated by public TCR beta frequency.

TCRdb independently ran MiXCR on the reads; one entry per CDR3 protein. The top ten clones hold around 44% of a sample with under 500,000 distinct CDR3 sequences, approximately 42% of them seen once. Turning to this clonotype: The antigen is undetermined.

V lost 5 bases and J lost 8, with 19 bases in between. CDR1 and CDR2 from the germline V gene are SGHTA and FQGNSA. The CDR3 runs to 16 residues. The TCR was taken from a human donor in good health (CMV status not recorded). Some clones in this sample may be carry-over from other donors' samples. The sequencing used cultured PBMCs, collected from culture after CMV antigen stimulation. The rearrangement joins TRBV7-2 to TRBJ1-6; tentatively, D is TRBD1 (5 bases). The CDR3 loop reads CASSQTGDSGYSPLHF. The CDR3 region has the DNA TGTGCCAGCAGCCAAACGGGCGACAGCGGGTATTCACCCCTCCACTTT.